The clone carrying this TCR beta chain was detected only a few times. Its antigen is unidentified. This specimen belongs to a study of cytomegalovirus exposure and HLA in healthy donors. Study-wide background: T cells numbering 150 million to 200 million yielded approximately 120 million unique TCR beta sequences in an earlier analysis. Findings and caveats of the study: Most TCR sequences were rare, but some public TCRs occurred in many donors. Segments of the TCR beta V type were, in most cases, productive about 87% or about 30% of the time in an earlier analysis. The listing of 150 to 200 TCR beta chains classed them as cytomegalovirus-associated.

The germline CDR1 and CDR2 sequences are KGHSH and LQKENI. Trimming pared 0 bases from V and 3 bases from J, leaving 12 bases between. This CDR3 is built from 15 residues. Primers included in the PCR were 60 Vbeta and 13 Jbeta primers. Profiling relied on immunoSEQ multiplex PCR, and the TCRdb table lists in-frame clones only, not all of them. Among tens of thousands of clones listed, approximately 70% were seen once. This chain joins TRBV18 and TRBJ2-7, with D hard to call. The sample was PBMCs. The sequence was obtained from a male donor in good health and CMV-seropositive. CDR3 DNA: TGTGCCAGCTCACCACCGGAAGGAGTGATCTACGAGCAGTACTTC. It specifies CASSPPEGVIYEQYF. Using reference TRBV18 and TRBJ2-7 for the parts outside the CDR3, the full variable domain is NAGVMQNPRHLVRRRGQEARLRCSPMKGHSHVYWYRQLPEEGLKFMVYLQKENIIDESGMPKERFSAEFPKEGPSILRIQQVVRGDSAAYFCASSPPEGVIYEQYFGPGTRLTVT.